This TCR beta chain derives from a study of cytomegalovirus exposure and HLA in healthy donors. Study results and limitations: Altogether, about 160 TCR beta chains were recorded as cytomegalovirus-associated.

This clone was found a few times. What it binds is unknown. 13 Jbeta primers and 60 Vbeta primers were used for the PCR. TCRdb keeps only in-frame clones here, not all; method: immunoSEQ multiplex PCR. This table holds about 170,000 clones, about 85% found once. CDR3 size: 14 residues. The V and J ends lost 8 bases and 5 bases respectively, with 16 bases between them. Germline-derived CDR1 and CDR2 are MNHNY and SVGAGI (reference sequence). The sample was PBMCs. This TCR derives from a man in his thirties or forties in good health and CMV-seropositive. The rearrangement links TRBV6-6 to TRBJ1-5, with a tentative D call TRBD1 (6 bases). CDR3 amino acids: CASGYRVEDQPQHF. The CDR3 coding sequence is TGTGCCAGCGGCTACAGGGTAGAGGATCAGCCCCAGCATTTT.